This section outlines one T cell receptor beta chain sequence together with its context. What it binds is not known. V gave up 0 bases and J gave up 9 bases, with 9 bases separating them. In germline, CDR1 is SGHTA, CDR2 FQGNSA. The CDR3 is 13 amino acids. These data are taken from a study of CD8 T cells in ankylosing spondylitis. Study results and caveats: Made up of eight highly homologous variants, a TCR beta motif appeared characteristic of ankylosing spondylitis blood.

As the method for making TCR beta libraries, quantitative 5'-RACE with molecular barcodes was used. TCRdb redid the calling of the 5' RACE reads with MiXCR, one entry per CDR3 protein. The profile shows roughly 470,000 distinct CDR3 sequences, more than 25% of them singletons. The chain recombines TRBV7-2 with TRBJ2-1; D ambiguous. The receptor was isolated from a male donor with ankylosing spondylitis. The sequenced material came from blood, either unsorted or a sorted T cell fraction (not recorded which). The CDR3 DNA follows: TGTGCCAGCAGCTTAGCGCAAGGTTTTGAGCAGTTCTTC. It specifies CASSLAQGFEQFF.